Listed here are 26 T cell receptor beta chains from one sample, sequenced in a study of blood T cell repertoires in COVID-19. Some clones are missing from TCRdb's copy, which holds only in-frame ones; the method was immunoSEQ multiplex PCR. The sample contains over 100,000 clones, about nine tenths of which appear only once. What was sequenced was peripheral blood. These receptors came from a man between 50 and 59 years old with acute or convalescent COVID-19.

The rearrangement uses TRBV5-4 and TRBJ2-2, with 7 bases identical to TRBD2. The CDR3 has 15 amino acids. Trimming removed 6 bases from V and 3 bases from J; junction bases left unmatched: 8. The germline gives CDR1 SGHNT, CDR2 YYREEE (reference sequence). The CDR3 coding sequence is TGTGCCAGCACGCGAGCGGGGCGGGACACCGGGGAGCTGTTTTTT. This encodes CASTRAGRDTGELFF.

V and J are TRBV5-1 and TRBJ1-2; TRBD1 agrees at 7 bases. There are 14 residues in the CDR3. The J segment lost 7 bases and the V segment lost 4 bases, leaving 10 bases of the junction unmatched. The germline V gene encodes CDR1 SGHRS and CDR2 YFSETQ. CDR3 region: CASSPRQGSTGYTF. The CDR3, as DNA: TGCGCCAGCAGCCCCCGACAGGGTTCGACTGGCTACACCTTC.

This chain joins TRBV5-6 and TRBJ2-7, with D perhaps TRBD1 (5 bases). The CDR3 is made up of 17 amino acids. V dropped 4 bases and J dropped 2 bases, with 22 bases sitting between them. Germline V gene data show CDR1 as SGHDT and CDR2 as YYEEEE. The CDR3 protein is CASSANLDSEYTYEQYF. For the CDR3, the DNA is TGTGCCAGCAGCGCCAACCTCGACAGTGAATACACCTACGAGCAGTACTTC.

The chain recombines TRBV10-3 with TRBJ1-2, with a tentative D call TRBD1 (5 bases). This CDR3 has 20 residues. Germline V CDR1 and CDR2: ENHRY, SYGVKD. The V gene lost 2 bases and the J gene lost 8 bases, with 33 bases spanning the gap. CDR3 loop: CAISEPPGRTPGRAPNGYTF. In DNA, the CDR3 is TGTGCCATCAGTGAGCCACCAGGGAGGACGCCAGGGAGGGCCCCCAACGGCTACACCTTC.

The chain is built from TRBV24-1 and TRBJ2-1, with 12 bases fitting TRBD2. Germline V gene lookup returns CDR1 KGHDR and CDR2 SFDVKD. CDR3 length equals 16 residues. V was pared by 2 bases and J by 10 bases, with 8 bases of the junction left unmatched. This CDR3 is CATSDSSGGDTGEQFF. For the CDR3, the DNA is TGTGCCACCAGTGATTCTAGCGGGGGGGATACTGGGGAGCAGTTCTTC.

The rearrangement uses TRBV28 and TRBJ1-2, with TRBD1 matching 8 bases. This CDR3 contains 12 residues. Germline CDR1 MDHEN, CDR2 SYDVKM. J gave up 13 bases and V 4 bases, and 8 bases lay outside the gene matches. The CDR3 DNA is TGTGCCAGCAGTTCACCTCAGGGGGCAGTCACCTTC. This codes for CASSSPQGAVTF.

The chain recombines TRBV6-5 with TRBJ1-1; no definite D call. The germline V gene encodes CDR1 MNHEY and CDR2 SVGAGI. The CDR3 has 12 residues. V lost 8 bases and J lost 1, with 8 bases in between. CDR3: CASGARNTEAFF. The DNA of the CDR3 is TGTGCCAGCGGAGCGAGGAACACTGAAGCTTTCTTT.

Here the CDR3 reads CSALGLAGVFF. DNA for the CDR3: TGCAGTGCTCTGGGACTAGCGGGAGTGTTCTTC. The genes are TRBV20-1 and TRBJ2-1; 14 bases map to TRBD2. The germline V gene has CDR1 DFQATT and CDR2 SNEGSKA (reference sequence). Trimming took 5 bases from V and 15 from J; bases not matched to a gene: 3. The length of the CDR3 is 11 residues.

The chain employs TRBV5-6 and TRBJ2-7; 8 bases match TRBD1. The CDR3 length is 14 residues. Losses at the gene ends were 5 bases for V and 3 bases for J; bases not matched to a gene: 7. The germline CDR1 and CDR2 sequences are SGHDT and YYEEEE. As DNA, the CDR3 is TGTGCCAGCAGAGGTGCCGGGACAGGCTACGAGCAGTACTTC. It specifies CASRGAGTGYEQYF.

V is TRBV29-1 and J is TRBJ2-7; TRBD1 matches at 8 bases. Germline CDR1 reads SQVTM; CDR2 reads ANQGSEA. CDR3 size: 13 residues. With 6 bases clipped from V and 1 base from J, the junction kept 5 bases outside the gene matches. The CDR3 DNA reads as TGCAGCGTACGGGACAGGCTGTCCTACGAGCAGTACTTC. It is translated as CSVRDRLSYEQYF.

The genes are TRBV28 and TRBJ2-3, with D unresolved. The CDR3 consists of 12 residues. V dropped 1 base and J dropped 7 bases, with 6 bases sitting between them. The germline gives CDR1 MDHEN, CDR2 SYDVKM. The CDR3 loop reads CASSLFSYTQYF. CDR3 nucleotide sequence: TGTGCCAGCAGTTTATTCTCTTATACGCAGTATTTT.

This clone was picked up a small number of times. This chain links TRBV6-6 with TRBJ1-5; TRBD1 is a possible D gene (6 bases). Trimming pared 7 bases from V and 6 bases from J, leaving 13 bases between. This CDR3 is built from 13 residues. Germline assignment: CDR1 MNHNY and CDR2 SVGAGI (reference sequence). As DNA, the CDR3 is TGTGCCAGCAAGGGGGGGCTGATTCAGCCCCAGCATTTT. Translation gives CASKGGLIQPQHF.

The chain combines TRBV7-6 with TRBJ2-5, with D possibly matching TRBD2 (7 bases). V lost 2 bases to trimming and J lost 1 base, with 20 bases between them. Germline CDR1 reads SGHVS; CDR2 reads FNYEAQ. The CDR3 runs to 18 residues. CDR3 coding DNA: TGTGCCAGCAGCTTACGTGCGCACGCGGGGGCGCTCCAAGAGACCCAGTACTTC. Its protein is CASSLRAHAGALQETQYF.

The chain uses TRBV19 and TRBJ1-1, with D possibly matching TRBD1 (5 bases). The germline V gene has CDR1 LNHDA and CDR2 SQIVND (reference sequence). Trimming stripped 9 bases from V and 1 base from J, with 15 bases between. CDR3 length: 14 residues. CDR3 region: CASNRFRENTEAFF. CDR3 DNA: TGTGCCAGCAACAGATTCAGGGAGAACACTGAAGCTTTCTTT.

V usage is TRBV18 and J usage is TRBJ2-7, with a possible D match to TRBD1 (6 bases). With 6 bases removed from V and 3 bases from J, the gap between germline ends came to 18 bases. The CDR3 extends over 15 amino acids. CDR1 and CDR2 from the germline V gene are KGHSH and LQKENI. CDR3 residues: CASSPGSGASYEQYF. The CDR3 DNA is TGTGCCAGCTCTCCTGGCTCAGGGGCTAGCTACGAGCAGTACTTC.

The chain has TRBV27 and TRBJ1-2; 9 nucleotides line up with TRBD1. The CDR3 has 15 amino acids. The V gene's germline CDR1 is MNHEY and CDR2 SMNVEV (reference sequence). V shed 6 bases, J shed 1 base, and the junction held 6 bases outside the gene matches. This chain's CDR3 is CASSFGTGSNYGYTF. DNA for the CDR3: TGTGCCAGCAGCTTCGGGACAGGGAGTAACTATGGCTACACCTTC.

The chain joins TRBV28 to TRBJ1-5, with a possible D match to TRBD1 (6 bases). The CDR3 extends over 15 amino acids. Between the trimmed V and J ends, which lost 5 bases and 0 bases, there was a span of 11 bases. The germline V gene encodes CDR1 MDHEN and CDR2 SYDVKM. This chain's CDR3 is CASSRQDLSNQPQHF. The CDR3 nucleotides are TGTGCCAGCAGTCGACAGGATCTTAGCAATCAGCCCCAGCATTTT.

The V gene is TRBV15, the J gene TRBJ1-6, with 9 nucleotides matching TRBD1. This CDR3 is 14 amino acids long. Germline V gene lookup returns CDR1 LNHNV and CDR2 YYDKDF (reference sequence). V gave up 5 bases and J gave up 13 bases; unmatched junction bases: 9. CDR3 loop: CATSQGQGWGPLHF. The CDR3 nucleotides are TGTGCCACCAGCCAGGGACAGGGCTGGGGGCCCCTCCACTTT.

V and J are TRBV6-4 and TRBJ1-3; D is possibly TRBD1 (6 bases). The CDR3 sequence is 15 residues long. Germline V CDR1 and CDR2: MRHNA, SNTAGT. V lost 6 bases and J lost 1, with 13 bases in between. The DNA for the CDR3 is TGTGCCAGCAGACGCATACAGGGTTCTGGAAACACCATATATTTT. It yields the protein CASRRIQGSGNTIYF.

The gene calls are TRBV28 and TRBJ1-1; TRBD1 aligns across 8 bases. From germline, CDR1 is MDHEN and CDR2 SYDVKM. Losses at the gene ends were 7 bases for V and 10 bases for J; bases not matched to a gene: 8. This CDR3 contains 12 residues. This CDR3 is CASMDRVGRAFF. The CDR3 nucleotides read TGTGCCAGCATGGACAGGGTAGGGCGAGCTTTCTTT.

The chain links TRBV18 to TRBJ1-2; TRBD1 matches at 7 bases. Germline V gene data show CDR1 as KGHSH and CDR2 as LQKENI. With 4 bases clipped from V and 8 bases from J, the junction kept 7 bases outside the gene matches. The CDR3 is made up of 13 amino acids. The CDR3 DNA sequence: TGTGCCAGCTCACTTCGGACAGGAGACGGCTACACCTTC. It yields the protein CASSLRTGDGYTF.

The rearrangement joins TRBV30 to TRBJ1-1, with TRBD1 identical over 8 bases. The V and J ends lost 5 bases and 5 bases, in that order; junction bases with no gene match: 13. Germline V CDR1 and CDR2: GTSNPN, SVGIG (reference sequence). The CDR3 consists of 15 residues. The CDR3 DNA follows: TGTGCCTGGTCGATCCCCGGACAGGGCGGAACTGAAGCTTTCTTT. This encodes CAWSIPGQGGTEAFF.

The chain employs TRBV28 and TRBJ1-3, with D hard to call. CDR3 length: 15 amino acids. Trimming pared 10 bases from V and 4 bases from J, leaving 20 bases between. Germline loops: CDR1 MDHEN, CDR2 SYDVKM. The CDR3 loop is CATQPPGMAGNTIYF. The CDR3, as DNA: TGTGCCACCCAACCCCCGGGGATGGCCGGAAACACCATATATTTT.

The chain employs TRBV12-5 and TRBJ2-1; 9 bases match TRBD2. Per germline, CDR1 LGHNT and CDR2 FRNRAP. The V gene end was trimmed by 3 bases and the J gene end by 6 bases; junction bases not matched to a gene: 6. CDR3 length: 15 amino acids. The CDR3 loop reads CASGLSGGSGNEQFF. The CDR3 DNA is TGTGCTAGTGGTTTAAGCGGGGGGTCTGGCAATGAGCAGTTCTTC.

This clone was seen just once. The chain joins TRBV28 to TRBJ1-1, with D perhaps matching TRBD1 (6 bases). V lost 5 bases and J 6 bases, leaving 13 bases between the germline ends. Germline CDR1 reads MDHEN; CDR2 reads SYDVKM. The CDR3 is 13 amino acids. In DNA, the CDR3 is TGTGCCAGCAGTCCAGGGGTCCCCCCTGAAGCTTTCTTT. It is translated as CASSPGVPPEAFF.

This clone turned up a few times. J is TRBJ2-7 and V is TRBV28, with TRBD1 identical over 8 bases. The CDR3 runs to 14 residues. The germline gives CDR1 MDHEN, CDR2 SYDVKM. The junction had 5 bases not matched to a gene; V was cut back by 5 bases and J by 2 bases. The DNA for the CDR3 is TGTGCCAGCAGTCGACAGGGGTTAACCTACGAGCAGTACTTC. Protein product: CASSRQGLTYEQYF.